A selection of T cell receptor beta chains follows, all from one sample in a study of cytotoxic CD8 clonotypes in ibrutinib-treated CLL. Only in-frame clones appear in the TCRdb table, and some are missing; sequencing was by immunoSEQ multiplex PCR. The sample carries approximately 100,000 clones, around four fifths recorded once. The sequencing here drew on PBMCs, taken after 12 months of ibrutinib treatment. The receptors derive from a human donor with chronic lymphocytic leukemia. The CDR3 runs from the conserved cysteine through the conserved F or W. A D gene is named only where the DNA matches it firmly. Clone size appears in some rows only: once, few, many, or a class for an expanded clone.

J gene | D gene | V gene | clone size | CDR3 DNA | CDR3 protein
TRBJ2-3 | . | TRBV7-9 | medium-sized | TGTGCCAGCAGCCCCCGACAAGGCCAGGTAGATACGCAGTATTTT | CASSPRQGQVDTQYF
TRBJ2-5 | . | TRBV5-8 | . | TGTGCCAGCAGCTTGTTCCGGAGGGAGACCCAGTACTTC | CASSLFRRETQYF
TRBJ2-2 | . | TRBV5-6 | . | TGTGCCAGCAGTGGCAGGGACACCGGGGAGCTGTTTTTT | CASSGRDTGELFF
TRBJ1-1 | . | TRBV7-2 | . | TGTGCCAGCAGCCGCGCCTCGAACACTGAAGCTTTCTTT | CASSRASNTEAFF
TRBJ1-4 | . | TRBV5-8 | . | TGTGCCAGCAGCTTGAAGTACGCCCTGTTTTTT | CASSLKYALFF
TRBJ1-2 | TRBD1 | TRBV5-1 | . | TGCGCCAGCAGCTCCGAGACAGGGGCCTATGGCTACACCTTC | CASSSETGAYGYTF
TRBJ2-3 | TRBD2 | TRBV6-1 | . | TGTGCCAGCAGACGACTAGCGGGGGGCACAGATACGCAGTATTTT | CASRRLAGGTDTQYF
TRBJ2-7 | . | TRBV6-7 | . | TGTGCCAGCAAGACTGGGGACCCAAGGACCTCCTACGAGCAGTACTTC | CASKTGDPRTSYEQYF
TRBJ2-5 | . | TRBV5-1 | . | TGCGCCAGCAGCTTGGGTGATGAGGGCAAGACCCAGTACTTC | CASSLGDEGKTQYF
TRBJ2-3 | TRBD2 | TRBV28 | . | TGTGCCAGCAGCACGCTAGCGGGGGGGTCAGATACGCAGTATTTT | CASSTLAGGSDTQYF
TRBJ2-5 | . | TRBV7-2 | . | TGTGCCAGCAGCAGAGGGTGGGATGAGACCCAGTACTTC | CASSRGWDETQYF
TRBJ2-3 | . | TRBV7-9 | . | TGTGCCAGCAGCTTACTCAGGGATACGCAGTATTTT | CASSLLRDTQYF
TRBJ2-1 | . | TRBV2 | . | TGTGCCAGCTTACGGCTCGTCAATGAGCAGTTCTTC | CASLRLVNEQFF
TRBJ2-5 | . | TRBV7-2 | once | TGTGCCAGCAGCTTAGCAGAGACCCAGTACTTC | CASSLAETQYF
TRBJ2-5 | . | TRBV10-1 | . | TGCGCCAGCAGTGAGTCGGTAGGGGAGACCCAGTACTTC | CASSESVGETQYF
TRBJ2-7 | TRBD2 | TRBV10-2 | . | TGCGCCAGCAGGTTGACTAGCGGGGGGAACTACGAGCAGTACTTC | CASRLTSGGNYEQYF
TRBJ2-5 | TRBD2 | TRBV27 | . | TGTGCCAGCACCCCCCCGGGACTAGAGGCGACCCAGTACTTC | CASTPPGLEATQYF
TRBJ2-1 | TRBD2 | TRBV18 | . | TGTGCCAGCTCACCACCTTCCGGCGGGGGGAACCCTAATGAGCAGTTCTTC | CASSPPSGGGNPNEQFF
TRBJ2-5 | TRBD2 | TRBV7-3 | many | TGTGCCAGCAACATTTTAGCGGGGGCCCAAGAGACCCAGTACTTC | CASNILAGAQETQYF
TRBJ2-3 | . | TRBV7-9 | . | TGTGCCAGCGACCGCACCCTCGGGAGTCCCGCAGATACGCAGTATTTT | CASDRTLGSPADTQYF
TRBJ1-5 | TRBD1 | TRBV10-3 | few | TGTGCCATCGGGACAGGGAGCAATCAGCCCCAGCATTTT | CAIGTGSNQPQHF
TRBJ2-7 | TRBD2 | TRBV10-3 | . | TGTGCCATCAGTCCAGCGGGGGGGTCCTACGAGCAGTACTTC | CAISPAGGSYEQYF
TRBJ2-7 | TRBD1 | TRBV7-8 | . | TGTGCCAGCAGCTTAGCGCAGGGGGCCCCCTACGAGCAGTACTTC | CASSLAQGAPYEQYF
TRBJ1-1 | . | TRBV5-1 | . | TGCGCCAGCAGCTTTGGGGACACTGAAGCTTTCTTT | CASSFGDTEAFF
TRBJ1-5 | TRBD1 | TRBV10-2 | . | TGCGCCAGCGGCTCCTCCGGGACAGGCACGTCGGGGCAGCCCCAGCATTTT | CASGSSGTGTSGQPQHF
TRBJ2-3 | . | TRBV6-6 | . | TGTGCCAGCAGCGCAGGGAGCACAGATACGCAGTATTTT | CASSAGSTDTQYF
TRBJ1-4 | . | TRBV30 | once | TGTGCCTCCCTGGGGGGGGCTTTGAGTGAAAAACTGTTTTTT | CASLGGALSEKLFF
TRBJ2-1 | . | TRBV5-1 | . | TGCGCCAGCAGCTACACCCCCACCGCGGGGGCGGGCGGGGGTAATGAGCAGTTCTTC | CASSYTPTAGAGGGNEQFF
TRBJ1-1 | . | TRBV5-6 | . | TGTGCCAGCAGCTTTCTGGGGGGTGAAGCTTTCTTT | CASSFLGGEAFF
TRBJ2-7 | TRBD1 | TRBV5-1 | . | TGCGCCAGCAGCTTGGCAGGGACAGCCTTCTCCTACGAGCAGTACTTC | CASSLAGTAFSYEQYF
TRBJ1-6 | . | TRBV19 | . | TGTGCCAGTAGTATCAGAGGGGATACTAATTCACCCCTCCACTTT | CASSIRGDTNSPLHF
TRBJ2-7 | TRBD1 | TRBV11-3 | . | TGTGCCAGCAGCTCCTCCGGGACAGGGGGAGTAGGGTACTTC | CASSSSGTGGVGYF
TRBJ1-2 | . | TRBV28 | . | TGTGCCAGCACTAGATTAGGGGATGGCTACACCTTC | CASTRLGDGYTF
TRBJ2-7 | TRBD2 | TRBV27 | . | TGTGCCAGCATGGTCTCCGGGGGGGATACCTACGAGCAGTACTTC | CASMVSGGDTYEQYF
TRBJ1-1 | . | TRBV19 | few | TGTGCCAGTAGTATCAAATCAAACACTGAAGCTTTCTTT | CASSIKSNTEAFF
TRBJ1-1 | . | TRBV7-2 | . | TGTGCCAGCAGCTTAGTGACGAACACTGAAGCTTTCTTT | CASSLVTNTEAFF
TRBJ1-5 | TRBD1 | TRBV27 | . | TGTGCCAGCAGCCCCGGGACAGGGAGCAATCAGCCCCAGCATTTT | CASSPGTGSNQPQHF
TRBJ2-4 | . | TRBV28 | . | TGTGCCAGCAGTACCCAAGCTCTAACAGGGCCGAAAAACATTCAGTACTTC | CASSTQALTGPKNIQYF
TRBJ1-5 | TRBD1 | TRBV9 | few | TGTGCCAGCAGCAAGGGACAGAATAGCAATCAGCCCCAGCATTTT | CASSKGQNSNQPQHF
TRBJ2-2 | TRBD1 | TRBV5-1 | . | TGCGCCAGCAGTAGCGACAGGGCAAACACCGGGGAGCTGTTTTTT | CASSSDRANTGELFF